This T cell receptor (beta chain) was found in a study of metastatic and nonmetastatic thyroid tumors (dated by TCRdb to 2019 to 2021). Some background on the complete study: The researchers compared repertoires between peripheral blood samples and tumor or nodule tissue samples from patients with malignant or benign thyroid disease.

What the work shows at the level of the full study, not this receptor alone: In both blood and tumor samples, TCR beta diversity was reported to be significantly higher in malignant tumors than in benign nodules.

The germline ends are 1 base apart after V is trimmed by 3 bases and J by 4 bases. From cysteine to phenylalanine, the CDR3 is 11 amino acids long. Left in the record is the CDR3 DNA by itself, 33 bases read in frame from the first base. The germline V gene provides CDR1 SGHTA and CDR2 FQGNSA. This clone was counted ten times or more. The antigen this receptor binds is unknown. No per-base quality is available; no much larger clone lies one base away. Receptor amplification or capture employed PCR. Data came from an Illumina HiSeq 4000. High-throughput sequencing was used to profile the TCR beta-chain CDR3 region of each patient. Under the source paper's analysis protocol: Drawing on CDR3 differences between clinicopathological groups, the researchers built a classifier meant to tell apart patients with distant-metastatic papillary thyroid cancer. The Shannon index was used to measure repertoire diversity, and the Morisita-Horn index was used to measure how similar tumor and blood repertoires were. The public reads were run again by TCRdb, first through fastp at Q25 and then through MiXCR, and only productive beta chains were kept. These V and J calls originate from TCRdb's pipeline instead of the authors' own analysis. For this sample there are roughly 20,000 clones; approximately 24% appear just once. The leading ten clones occupy around 7.8% of the sample.

Before undergoing thyroid surgery, none of the patients had been given any kind of treatment. Using T-cell receptor beta sequencing, the researchers looked back retrospectively at clinical samples from patients, gathered between about 2011 and 2019. The specimen was adjacent normal tissue. The sequence came from a female donor with papillary thyroid cancer or a benign thyroid nodule (not recorded which). Some clones in this sample may be carry-over from other donors' samples. Rearrangement joined TRBV7-2 to TRBJ1-3, with no D gene named confidently. The CDR3 is CASSFGNTIYF. At the DNA level, the sequence is TGTGCCAGCAGCTTCGGAAACACCATATATTTT.